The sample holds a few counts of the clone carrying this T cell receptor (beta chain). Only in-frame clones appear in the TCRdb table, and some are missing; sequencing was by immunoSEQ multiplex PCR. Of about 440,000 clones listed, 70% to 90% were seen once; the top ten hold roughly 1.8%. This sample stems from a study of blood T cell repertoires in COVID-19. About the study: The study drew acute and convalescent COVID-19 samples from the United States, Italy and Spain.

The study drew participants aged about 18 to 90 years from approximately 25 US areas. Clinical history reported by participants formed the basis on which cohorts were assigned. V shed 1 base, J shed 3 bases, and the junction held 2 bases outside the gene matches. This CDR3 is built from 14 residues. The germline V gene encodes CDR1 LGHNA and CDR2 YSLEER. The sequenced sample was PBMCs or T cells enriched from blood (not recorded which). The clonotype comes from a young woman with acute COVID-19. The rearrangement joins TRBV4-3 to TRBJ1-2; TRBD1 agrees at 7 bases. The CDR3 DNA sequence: TGCGCCAGCAGCCAAGGAGGACAGGACTATGGCTACACCTTC. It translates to CASSQGGQDYGYTF.